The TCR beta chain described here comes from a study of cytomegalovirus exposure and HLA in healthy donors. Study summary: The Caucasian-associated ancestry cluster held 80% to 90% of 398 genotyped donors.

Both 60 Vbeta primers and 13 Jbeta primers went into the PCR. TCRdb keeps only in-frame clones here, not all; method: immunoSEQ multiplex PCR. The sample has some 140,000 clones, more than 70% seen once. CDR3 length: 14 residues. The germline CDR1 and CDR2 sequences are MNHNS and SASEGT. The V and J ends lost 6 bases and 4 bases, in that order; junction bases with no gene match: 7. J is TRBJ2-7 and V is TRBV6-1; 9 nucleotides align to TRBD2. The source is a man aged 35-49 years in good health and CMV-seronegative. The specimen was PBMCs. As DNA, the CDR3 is TGTGCCAGCAGCGATAGCGGGGGACCTTACGAGCAGTACTTC. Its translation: CASSDSGGPYEQYF.